The 3 T cell receptor beta chains below were found in one sample sequenced in a study of Ad26.COV2.S vaccination and SARS-CoV-2 variants (dated by TCRdb to the early 2020s). To prepare the library, the immunoSEQ multiplex PCR assay was applied. In TCRdb, the immuneACCESS table is reduced to in-frame sequences with V and J assigned. These tables do not hold every clone; where another copy was compared, an unresolved V gene accounts for under half, and the others remain unexplained. In this sample the table shows about 460,000 clones, 80% to 90% of which occur a single time. The top ten clones comprise under 2% of the sample. Taken with the paper, the label for treatment or condition translates to: about 20 received Ad26.COV2.S at low or high dose, single or two shots; roughly 5 received placebo; per-sample allocation not given. For vaccine and placebo recipients, repertoires were sequenced using samples collected on day 63 after the first injection.

The input for sequencing was peripheral blood, taken in a trial of Ad26.COV2.S vaccine versus placebo. These receptors all come from a person aged 18-60 years who received the Ad26.COV2.S COVID-19 vaccine or a placebo.

This sequence joins TRBV12-3 or TRBV12-4 and TRBJ1-2, with no clear D. CDR3 length: 12 amino acids. Trimming cost V 6 bases and J 7 bases, with 12 bases left between them. The CDR3 is CASSLRSFGYTF. The CDR3 region has the DNA TGTGCCAGCAGCCTACGGTCGTTTGGCTACACCTTC.

The chain carries TRBV6-1 and TRBJ2-1, with D unresolved. The length of the CDR3 is 16 residues. Germline values: CDR1 MNHNS, CDR2 SASEGT. Trimming took 2 bases from V and 1 from J, leaving 12 bases between them. CDR3 coding DNA: TGTGCCAGCAGTGAATTTAGGGCTGGATCCTACAATGAGCAGTTCTTC. Amino acids: CASSEFRAGSYNEQFF.

V is TRBV6-6 and J is TRBJ1-5; D gene ambiguous. V was shortened by 8 bases and J by 0 bases, with 8 bases between the two germline ends. The CDR3 has 13 amino acids. CDR1 is MNHNY, CDR2 SVGAGI, per germline (reference sequence). CDR3 residues: CASGPASNQPQHF. The CDR3 DNA follows: TGTGCCAGCGGACCAGCTAGCAATCAGCCCCAGCATTTT.